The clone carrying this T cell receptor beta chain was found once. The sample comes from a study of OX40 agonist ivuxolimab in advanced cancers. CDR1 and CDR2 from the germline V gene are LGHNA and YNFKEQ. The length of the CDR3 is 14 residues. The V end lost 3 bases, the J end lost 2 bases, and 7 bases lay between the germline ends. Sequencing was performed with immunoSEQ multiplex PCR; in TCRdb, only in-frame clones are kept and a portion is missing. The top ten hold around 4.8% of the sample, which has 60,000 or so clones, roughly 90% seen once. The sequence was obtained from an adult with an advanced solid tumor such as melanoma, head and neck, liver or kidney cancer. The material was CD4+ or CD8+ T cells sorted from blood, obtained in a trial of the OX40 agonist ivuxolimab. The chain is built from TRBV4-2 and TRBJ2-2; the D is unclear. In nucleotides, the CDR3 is TGTGCCAGCAGCCATCAGGTTAACACCGGGGAGCTGTTTTTT. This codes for CASSHQVNTGELFF.